These 30 T cell receptor beta chains were all obtained from the same sample, sequenced in a study of control samples from healthy donors and cancer patients. The data were produced by immunoSEQ multiplex PCR, yet TCRdb's version contains in-frame clones alone and is incomplete. The top ten clones hold under 20% of a sample with some 76,000 clones, just under 90% of them seen once. Sequencing used PBMCs. These receptors all come from a man in his sixties with lung cancer.

The rearrangement joins TRBV2 to TRBJ2-1, with D maybe TRBD2 (6 bases). The V end was cut by 5 bases, the J end by 1 base, with 15 bases between. The CDR3 contains 16 residues. Germline CDR1 and CDR2: SNHLY and FYNNEI. The DNA for the CDR3 is TGTGCCAGCAGTTTTAGGGGAGGCTCATCCTACAATGAGCAGTTCTTC. It specifies CASSFRGGSSYNEQFF.

The chain carries TRBV6-6 and TRBJ1-2; TRBD1 might be the D (6 bases). Germline CDR1 reads MNHNY; CDR2 reads SVGAGI (reference sequence). Trimming took off 0 bases at V and 0 bases at J, with 11 bases between the two ends. The CDR3 covers 16 residues. The CDR3 reads CASSYSAGASNYGYTF. CDR3 DNA sequence: TGTGCCAGCAGTTACTCGGCAGGGGCGTCTAACTATGGCTACACCTTC.

This chain links TRBV19 with TRBJ2-2, with D tentatively TRBD1 (5 bases). The CDR3 runs to 16 residues. Germline V lookup: CDR1 LNHDA, CDR2 SQIVND (reference sequence). V was shortened by 1 base and J by 0 bases, with 9 bases between the two germline ends. The CDR3 region is CASSIGTPPNTGELFF. In DNA, the CDR3 is TGTGCCAGTAGTATAGGGACACCTCCGAACACCGGGGAGCTGTTTTTT.

This chain links TRBV13 with TRBJ1-3; unclear D gene. V was clipped by 1 base and J by 8 bases, with 9 bases between them. The CDR3 consists of 13 residues. The germline CDR1 and CDR2 sequences are PRHDT and FYEKMQ (reference sequence). CDR3 nucleotides: TGTGCCAGCAGCTTAGCGCCGGGTGACACCATATATTTT. Encoded protein: CASSLAPGDTIYF.

This chain joins TRBV5-1 and TRBJ2-7; the match to TRBD2 covers 7 bases. The CDR3 contains 15 residues. In germline, CDR1 is SGHRS, CDR2 YFSETQ. V gave up 4 bases and J gave up 0 bases; unmatched junction bases: 7. The CDR3 nucleotides are TGCGCCAGCAGCCCGGGGACTACCTACTCCTACGAGCAGTACGTC. This translates into CASSPGTTYSYEQYV.

This clone was observed a few times. The chain recombines TRBV15 with TRBJ2-3, with 10 bases identical to TRBD2. Germline CDR1 is LNHNV and CDR2 is YYDKDF (reference sequence). The CDR3 covers 16 residues. The V and J ends lost 0 bases and 4 bases, in that order; junction bases with no gene match: 4. The CDR3 is CATSRDSGGAADTQYF. CDR3 in DNA: TGTGCCACCAGCAGAGACAGCGGGGGGGCCGCAGATACGCAGTATTTT.

This clone was observed a handful of times. Other nucleotide sequences from this sample produce the same CDR3. The V gene is TRBV7-9, the J gene TRBJ1-5; perhaps TRBD1 as D (5 bases). The CDR3 sequence is 15 residues long. Germline V gene data show CDR1 as SEHNR and CDR2 as FQNEAQ (reference sequence). The V end lost 3 bases, the J end lost 0 bases, and 9 bases lay between the germline ends. The CDR3 nucleotides read TGTGCCAGCAGCTTGGGGGGATATAGCAATCAGCCCCAGCATTTT. Encoded protein: CASSLGGYSNQPQHF. Using reference TRBV7-9 and TRBJ1-5 for the parts outside the CDR3, the full variable domain is DTGVSQNPRHKITKRGQNVTFRCDPISEHNRLYWYRQTLGQGPEFLTYFQNEAQLEKSRLLSDRFSAERPKGSFSTLEIQRTEQGDSAMYLCASSLGGYSNQPQHFGDGTRLSIL.

The genes are TRBV24-1 and TRBJ2-5; maybe TRBD1 (6 bases). CDR1 and CDR2 from the germline V gene are KGHDR and SFDVKD. This CDR3 spans 15 amino acids. Trimming left V 4 bases short and J 5 bases short, with 16 bases between. This CDR3 reads CATSDPGVFGETQYF. The CDR3 nucleotides read TGTGCCACCAGTGACCCAGGGGTGTTCGGGGAGACCCAGTACTTC.

A note on this clone: Other DNA sequences within the sample encode an identical CDR3. The rearrangement links TRBV18 to TRBJ1-5, with D unresolved. V was shortened by 3 bases and J by 0 bases, with 3 bases between the two germline ends. The CDR3 totals 13 residues. Looked up from germline, CDR1 is KGHSH and CDR2 is LQKENI. The CDR3 sequence: CASSPGSNQPQHF. The DNA of the CDR3 is TGTGCCAGCTCACCGGGTAGCAATCAGCCCCAGCATTTT.

The table lists this clone with a count of one. This rearrangement joins TRBV29-1 to TRBJ2-5, with 7 bases lining up with TRBD2. Trimming at V came to 6 bases and at J to 7 bases, leaving 8 bases not matched to a gene. The CDR3 has 12 amino acids. Looked up from germline, CDR1 is SQVTM and CDR2 is ANQGSEA. CDR3 in DNA: TGCAGCGTCGGACTAACGGGAGGGACCCAGTACTTC. This codes for CSVGLTGGTQYF.

The J gene is TRBJ1-1, the V gene TRBV13; possibly TRBD1 for D (5 bases). V lost 1 base, J lost 1 base, and 10 bases lay in between. In germline, CDR1 is PRHDT, CDR2 FYEKMQ (reference sequence). This CDR3 is built from 15 residues. CDR3 in amino acids: CASSLEGPQNTEAFF. In nucleotides, the CDR3 is TGTGCCAGCAGCTTAGAGGGACCCCAGAACACTGAAGCTTTCTTT. Variable domain in full (rest from reference TRBV13 and TRBJ1-1): AAGVIQSPRHLIKEKRETATLKCYPIPRHDTVYWYQQGPGQDPQFLISFYEKMQSDKGSIPDRFSAQQFSDYHSELNMSSLELGDSALYFCASSLEGPQNTEAFFGQGTRLTVV.

The CDR3 loop is CASSFGGGGYTF. CDR3 DNA: TGTGCCAGCAGCTTCGGAGGGGGCGGCTACACCTTC. V is TRBV7-9 and J is TRBJ1-2, with 7 bases aligning to TRBD1. Trimming at V came to 3 bases and at J to 8 bases, leaving 3 bases not matched to a gene. Germline CDR1 is SEHNR and CDR2 is FQNEAQ (reference sequence). The CDR3 is made up of 12 amino acids.

This clone came up once. The gene calls are TRBV5-5 and TRBJ2-3; D is perhaps TRBD2 (6 bases). Trimming removed 4 bases at V and 4 bases at J, with 16 bases between. This CDR3 has 15 amino acids. Germline V gives CDR1 SGHKS, CDR2 YYEKEE (reference sequence). CDR3: CASSARDWGADTQYF. The CDR3 DNA follows: TGTGCCAGCAGCGCCCGGGACTGGGGCGCAGATACGCAGTATTTT.

The chain couples TRBV7-3 to TRBJ1-2; 9 nucleotides line up with TRBD1. Looked up from germline, CDR1 is SGHTA and CDR2 is FQGTGA. Trimming took 4 bases from V and 5 from J; bases not matched to a gene: 2. CDR3 size: 13 residues. CDR3 loop: CASSSDRGYGYTF. The CDR3 nucleotides read TGTGCCAGCAGCTCGGACAGGGGTTATGGCTACACCTTC.

The chain combines TRBV6-5 with TRBJ2-1; TRBD1 matches 10 bases. CDR1 MNHEY and CDR2 SVGAGI come from the germline V gene. Losses at the gene ends were 7 bases for V and 6 bases for J; bases not matched to a gene: 9. This CDR3 region has 15 residues. The CDR3: CASTSGTGAVNEQFF. The CDR3 DNA sequence: TGTGCCAGCACCAGCGGGACAGGGGCTGTCAATGAGCAGTTCTTC.

The chain joins TRBV6-5 to TRBJ1-2; 9 nucleotides match TRBD1. J lost 5 bases, V lost 4 bases, and 11 bases had no gene match. The germline V gene has CDR1 MNHEY and CDR2 SVGAGI. The CDR3 sequence is 16 residues long. The DNA for the CDR3 is TGTGCCAGCAGTTTCTTACCGGGACAGGGCCGTTATGGCTACACCTTC. It translates to CASSFLPGQGRYGYTF.

The genes are TRBV18 and TRBJ1-2, with TRBD1 matching over 7 bases. Losses at the gene ends were 1 base for V and 7 bases for J; bases not matched to a gene: 15. This CDR3 spans 17 amino acids. From germline, CDR1 is KGHSH and CDR2 LQKENI. The CDR3 bases are TGTGCCAGCTCACCACGGCAGGGGGGAGAGAATGAGGTTGGCTACACCTTC. Its protein product is CASSPRQGGENEVGYTF. Filled out from reference TRBV18 and TRBJ1-2, the complete variable domain reads NAGVMQNPRHLVRRRGQEARLRCSPMKGHSHVYWYRQLPEEGLKFMVYLQKENIIDESGMPKERFSAEFPKEGPSILRIQQVVRGDSAAYFCASSPRQGGENEVGYTFGSGTRLTVV.

This chain joins TRBV18 and TRBJ2-7; 9 bases agree with TRBD1. J was trimmed by 4 bases and V by 6 bases; bases with no gene match: 10. The CDR3 is 15 amino acids. Germline assignment: CDR1 KGHSH and CDR2 LQKENI. The DNA for the CDR3 is TGTGCCAGCTCTCTCTCGGGACAGGGAGGGTACGAGCAGTACGTC. Translated: CASSLSGQGGYEQYV.

The chain carries TRBV24-1 and TRBJ1-1; D remains ambiguous. The CDR3 totals 12 residues. Per the germline V gene, CDR1 is KGHDR and CDR2 is SFDVKD. Trimming left V 2 bases short and J 5 bases short, with 5 bases between. As DNA, the CDR3 is TGTGCCACCAGTGATTCACGAACTGAAGCTTTCTTT. Translating it yields CATSDSRTEAFF.

The chain links TRBV3-1 (or the pseudogene TRBV3-2) to TRBJ1-3; D gene ambiguous. V lost 6 bases and J lost 0, with 6 bases in between. CDR3 size: 13 residues. CDR1 LGHDT and CDR2 YNNKEL come from the germline V gene (reference sequence). CDR3 residues: CASSTNSGNTIYF. For the CDR3, the DNA is TGTGCCAGCAGTACGAACTCTGGAAACACCATATATTTT.

CDR3 loop: CASSGPVDRGYGYTF. CDR3 coding DNA: TGTGCCAGCAGTGGACCGGTGGACAGGGGGTACGGCTACACCTTC. The genes are TRBV27 and TRBJ1-2; 10 positions match TRBD1. The germline V gene encodes CDR1 MNHEY and CDR2 SMNVEV (reference sequence). J lost 8 bases, V lost 5 bases, and 11 bases had no gene match. This CDR3 comprises 15 residues.

The chain joins TRBV12-3 or TRBV12-4 to TRBJ1-5, with D possibly matching TRBD1 (6 bases). Trimming cost V 7 bases and J 6 bases, with 13 bases left between them. This CDR3 contains 13 residues. DNA of the CDR3: TGTGCCAGCACTCCTGGACAGTTTCAGCCCCAGCATTTT. It yields the protein CASTPGQFQPQHF.

This rearrangement joins TRBV25-1 to TRBJ1-1; D unclear. Trimming pared 1 base from V and 4 bases from J, leaving 13 bases between. There are 15 residues in the CDR3. Per germline, CDR1 MGHDK and CDR2 SYGVNS. CDR3 protein: CASSESAGLGTEAFF. The CDR3, as DNA: TGTGCCAGCAGTGAATCTGCTGGCCTGGGCACTGAAGCTTTCTTT.

This clone was seen just once. The rearrangement links TRBV6-1 to TRBJ2-7, with D unclear. CDR3 length: 16 amino acids. Looked up from germline, CDR1 is MNHNS and CDR2 is SASEGT. Trimming removed 0 bases at V and 0 bases at J, with 12 bases between. The CDR3 reads CASSEASRTFSYEQYV. The CDR3 DNA reads TGTGCCAGCAGTGAAGCGAGCAGAACCTTCTCCTACGAGCAGTACGTC.

The J gene is TRBJ2-2, the V gene TRBV7-9, with TRBD1 matching over 7 bases. This CDR3 is built from 14 residues. Germline CDR1 is SEHNR and CDR2 is FQNEAQ (reference sequence). V trimming: 8 bases; J trimming: 6 bases; junction bases outside the gene matches: 9. This chain's CDR3 is CASDRVMGAGELFF. In DNA form, the CDR3 reads TGTGCCAGCGACAGGGTTATGGGGGCCGGGGAGCTGTTTTTT.

This chain connects TRBV7-9 to TRBJ1-2, with unresolved D. The CDR3 has 11 amino acids. Trimming left V 4 bases short and J 1 base short, with 1 base between. Germline V gene lookup returns CDR1 SEHNR and CDR2 FQNEAQ (reference sequence). The CDR3 bases are TGTGCCAGCAGCTATAACTATGGCTACACCTTC. Protein: CASSYNYGYTF. The variable domain in full, with the rest retrieved from reference TRBV7-9 and TRBJ1-2, is DTGVSQNPRHKITKRGQNVTFRCDPISEHNRLYWYRQTLGQGPEFLTYFQNEAQLEKSRLLSDRFSAERPKGSFSTLEIQRTEQGDSAMYLCASSYNYGYTFGSGTRLTVV.

The chain carries TRBV7-2 and TRBJ1-3; no clear D gene. The length of the CDR3 is 15 residues. CDR1 SGHTA and CDR2 FQGNSA come from the germline V gene. Between the trimmed V and J ends, which lost 3 bases and 0 bases, there was a span of 9 bases. The CDR3 DNA is TGTGCCAGCAGCTTTACGGTAACCTCTGGAAACACCATATATTTT. This gives the protein CASSFTVTSGNTIYF.

The CDR3 sequence is CASSLDSSTNEKLFF. The CDR3 DNA reads TGTGCCAGCAGCTTAGACAGTTCAACTAATGAAAAACTGTTTTTT. V is TRBV7-2 and J is TRBJ1-4, with no clear D. CDR3 length equals 15 residues. V lost 1 base, J lost 0 bases, and 6 bases lay in between. Germline V lookup: CDR1 SGHTA, CDR2 FQGNSA.

The chain is built from TRBV7-3 and TRBJ1-1; D not resolved. Per the germline V gene, CDR1 is SGHTA and CDR2 is FQGTGA. The CDR3 contains 12 residues. V was cut by 8 bases and J by 7 bases, with 14 bases left in between. The CDR3 loop is CASSDQGVEAFF. The CDR3 nucleotides read TGTGCCAGCTCAGATCAAGGAGTTGAAGCTTTCTTT.

The chain links TRBV27 to TRBJ2-1, with D perhaps TRBD2 (5 bases). V was cut by 2 bases and J by 7 bases, with 9 bases left in between. Germline V gene data show CDR1 as MNHEY and CDR2 as SMNVEV (reference sequence). The CDR3 contains 13 residues. The CDR3 loop is CASSLEGVNEQFF. The CDR3 DNA reads TGTGCCAGCAGTTTAGAGGGAGTAAATGAGCAGTTCTTC.